Listed here is a single T cell receptor (beta chain). The target antigen is unknown. The entry originates in a study of shared clonotypes between healthy human individuals. Study-level information: Serving as donors were two women and a few men, whose ages spanned 18 to 49.

Division of CD4+ cells produced a CD45RA+ naive subset and a CD45RA-negative memory subset. General observations from the study: Clonotypes which were not shared had lower generation probabilities than clonotypes that all four donors shared.

V gave up 2 bases and J gave up 3 bases; unmatched junction bases: 3. In germline, CDR1 is ENHRY, CDR2 SYGVKD. This CDR3 has 15 residues. Across several immunoSEQ plates, the genomic DNA of each subset was split evenly. Assay used: immunoSEQ multiplex PCR; TCRdb lists only in-frame clones, some missing. The table records fewer than 3 million clones, around 92% of them present only once. Input material: naive CD4+ T cells from PBMCs. Subset here: CD45RA+ positively selected. This receptor was taken from a man aged 18-30 years in good health. Some clones in this sample may be carry-over from other donors' samples. The genes are TRBV10-3 and TRBJ2-3; 9 bases match TRBD1. Here the CDR3 reads CAISEGTGWTDTQYF. In nucleotides, the CDR3 is TGTGCCATCAGTGAGGGGACAGGGTGGACAGATACGCAGTATTTT.